These 26 T cell receptor beta chains were sequenced from one sample in a study of early T cells in non-severe SARS-CoV-2 infection. TCRdb analysed the 5' RACE reads with MiXCR anew, one entry per CDR3 protein. The table shows just over 9,000 distinct CDR3 sequences, with 4.8% occurring only once. The source material was whole blood. The receptors were sampled from an adult who was a healthcare worker with PCR-confirmed SARS-CoV-2 infection or an uninfected control (not recorded which).

This clonotype was observed a few times. A much bigger clone sits one base away, suggesting this may be a read error. V is TRBV7-6 and J is TRBJ2-3; D tentatively reads TRBD1 or TRBD2 (5 bases each). The CDR3 is 14 amino acids. Germline V gives CDR1 SGHVS, CDR2 FNYEAQ. CDR3 amino acids: CASSRDPATDSQYF. CDR3 bases: TGTGCCAGCAGCCGGGACCCCGCGACAGATTCGCAGTATTTT.

In this sample, this clonotype is medium-sized (0.01 to 0.1%). The chain is built from TRBV7-9 and TRBJ2-5; 7 bases map to TRBD1. From germline, CDR1 is SEHNR and CDR2 FQNEAQ (reference sequence). CDR3 size: 15 residues. V was clipped by 5 bases and J by 1 base; unmatched bases: 7. The CDR3: CASSPTRDSQETQYF. CDR3 nucleotides: TGTGCCAGCAGCCCTACTCGGGACAGCCAAGAGACCCAGTACTTC.

This clonotype has a count of ten or more. A much bigger clone sits one base away, suggesting this may be a read error. The genes are TRBV12-3 or TRBV12-4 and TRBJ2-3; 9 bases fit TRBD2. The CDR3 consists of 16 residues. Unmatched junction bases numbered 5, after V lost 3 bases and J lost 1 base. The CDR3 coding sequence is TGTGCCAGCAGTTTTTTAGCGGGGGCGGGCACAGATACGCAGTATTTT. Residues: CASSFLAGAGTDTQYF.

In this sample, this clonotype turned up many times. The chain recombines TRBV29-1 with TRBJ2-3, with 8 bases that match TRBD2. Germline assignment: CDR1 SQVTM and CDR2 ANQGSEA. The CDR3 runs to 15 residues. V dropped 2 bases and J dropped 2; count of bases not matched to a gene: 6. CDR3 in DNA: TGCAGCGTTGAATCGGGTAGCGGGAACACAGATACGCAGTATTTT. Amino acid sequence: CSVESGSGNTDTQYF.

By share of the sample, this clonotype is medium-sized (0.01 to 0.1%). The genes are TRBV18 and TRBJ1-5; 7 bases map to TRBD1. Germline V gene sequence: CDR1 KGHSH, CDR2 LQKENI. Germline trimming cut 3 bases from V and 6 bases from J; bases unmatched to any gene: 5. The CDR3 length is 14 residues. In DNA form, the CDR3 reads TGTGCCAGCTCACCGCGGCAGGGGGTTCAGCCCCAGCATTTT. As protein: CASSPRQGVQPQHF.

By sample fraction, this clonotype is medium-sized. This chain links TRBV6-6 with TRBJ2-5; 7 nucleotides match TRBD1. V trimming: 2 bases; J trimming: 3 bases; junction bases outside the gene matches: 6. Germline V lookup: CDR1 MNHNY, CDR2 SVGAGI (reference sequence). The CDR3 length is 15 residues. CDR3 sequence reads: CASSYPIGQEETQYF. The CDR3 region has the DNA TGTGCCAGCAGTTACCCCATAGGACAGGAAGAGACCCAGTACTTC.

This clonotype was picked up a small number of times. J is TRBJ2-1 and V is TRBV6-6; D unclear. The ends were cut back, 6 bases at V and 8 bases at J, with 11 bases in the middle. The CDR3 runs to 12 residues. Germline V CDR1 and CDR2: MNHNY, SVGAGI (reference sequence). This chain's CDR3 is CASSSTEDEQFF. The CDR3 nucleotides are TGTGCCAGCAGCTCGACTGAGGATGAGCAGTTCTTC.

A word on this clonotype: A much larger clone is a single base away; this may be a read error. Lacking the conserved final phenylalanine or tryptophan, this CDR3 likely reflects a read error. The chain combines TRBV3-1 with TRBJ2-3; D ambiguous. The germline V gene encodes CDR1 LGHDT and CDR2 YNNKEL (reference sequence). The CDR3 length is 13 residues. V gave up 1 base and J gave up 5 bases, with 7 bases separating them. The CDR3 protein is CASSQARIDTQYS. The DNA of the CDR3 is TGTGCCAGCAGCCAAGCGCGAATAGATACGCAGTATTCT.

This clonotype was picked up many times. This rearrangement joins TRBV6-6 to TRBJ2-3; D unclear. This CDR3 spans 12 amino acids. With 0 bases removed from V and 4 bases from J, the gap between germline ends came to 2 bases. The germline V gene has CDR1 MNHNY and CDR2 SVGAGI (reference sequence). The CDR3 sequence is CASSYSSDTQYF. As DNA, the CDR3 is TGTGCCAGCAGTTACTCGTCAGATACGCAGTATTTT.

Sample share makes this clonotype medium-sized. V and J are TRBV10-2 and TRBJ1-5; D gene unclear. Trimming shortened V by 0 bases and J by 4 bases, and 7 bases separated the two germline ends. Germline V gives CDR1 WSHSY, CDR2 SAAADI. The CDR3 is 14 amino acids. The CDR3 sequence: CASSESGNNQPQHF. As DNA, the CDR3 is TGCGCCAGCAGTGAGTCCGGGAATAATCAGCCCCAGCATTTT.

In its sample, this clonotype was seen many times. The CDR3 DNA reads as TGCAGTGCTAGAGGAGGACGGGGGACTACCTACTACAATGAGCAGTTCTTC. It specifies CSARGGRGTTYYNEQFF. V is TRBV20-1 and J is TRBJ2-1; 7 bases align to TRBD2. This CDR3 has 17 amino acids. Germline V gene lookup returns CDR1 DFQATT and CDR2 SNEGSKA (reference sequence). With 1 base clipped from V and 3 bases from J, the junction kept 12 bases outside the gene matches.

This clonotype came up many times. The V gene is TRBV20-1, the J gene TRBJ2-1; unclear D gene. V was shortened by 0 bases and J by 1 base, with 10 bases between the two germline ends. The CDR3 runs 15 residues. Per germline, CDR1 DFQATT and CDR2 SNEGSKA (reference sequence). CDR3 DNA sequence: TGCAGTGCTAGAGATCTTCGAATTTCCTACAATGAGCAGTTCTTC. Its translation is CSARDLRISYNEQFF.

This clonotype counts as medium-sized (0.01 to 0.1%). This chain joins TRBV6-5 and TRBJ2-5; D gene ambiguous. V lost 0 bases to trimming and J lost 4 bases, with 12 bases between them. Germline loops: CDR1 MNHEY, CDR2 SVGAGI. CDR3 length: 15 residues. CDR3 sequence reads: CASSYSTQLAETQYF. The CDR3 bases are TGTGCCAGCAGTTACTCGACTCAGTTGGCAGAGACCCAGTACTTC.

The table lists this clonotype with many counts. The CDR3 sequence: CASSFRNQPQHF. DNA for the CDR3: TGTGCCAGCAGCTTCCGGAATCAGCCCCAGCATTTT. This sequence joins TRBV7-2 and TRBJ1-5; D unresolved. V lost 3 bases, J lost 4 bases, and 4 bases lay in between. CDR1 is SGHTA, CDR2 FQGNSA, per germline. This CDR3 has 12 amino acids.

This clonotype is termed medium-sized. The chain carries TRBV6-5 and TRBJ1-2; D perhaps matches TRBD1 (6 bases). CDR3 length equals 14 residues. V lost 2 bases and J 2 bases, leaving 9 bases between the germline ends. Germline-derived CDR1 and CDR2 are MNHEY and SVGAGI. The CDR3 loop reads CASSYAQGNYGYTF. CDR3 coding DNA: TGTGCCAGCAGTTACGCTCAGGGGAACTATGGCTACACCTTC.

This clonotype has a count of ten or more. This chain uses TRBV7-2 with TRBJ1-1; D uncertain. Trimming pared 0 bases from V and 2 bases from J, leaving 7 bases between. Germline V gene sequence: CDR1 SGHTA, CDR2 FQGNSA. This CDR3 region has 14 residues. Here the CDR3 DNA reads TGTGCCAGCAGCTTAGCGGGCAGTAACACTGAAGCTTTCTTT. It specifies CASSLAGSNTEAFF.

This clonotype is medium-sized (0.01 to 0.1%) in the sample. This sequence joins TRBV7-9 and TRBJ1-4; possibly TRBD1 for D (5 bases). V was trimmed by 1 base and J by 5 bases, leaving 11 bases between them. The germline V gene has CDR1 SEHNR and CDR2 FQNEAQ (reference sequence). CDR3 size: 15 residues. The DNA of the CDR3 is TGTGCCAGCAGCTTAGGACAGCTACAAAATGAAAAACTGTTTTTT. Its translation is CASSLGQLQNEKLFF.

This clonotype was observed at least ten times. This chain uses TRBV12-3 or TRBV12-4 with TRBJ1-5; D uncertain. V shed 2 bases and J shed 7 bases, with 9 bases lying between them. The CDR3 is 13 residues long. DNA of the CDR3: TGTGCCAGCAGTTTACGACTGGGACAGCCCCAGCATTTT. This codes for CASSLRLGQPQHF.

In its sample, this clonotype was seen many times. The J gene is TRBJ2-7, the V gene TRBV20-1, with 13 bases aligning to TRBD2. The CDR3 loop spans 18 amino acids. Germline CDR1 DFQATT, CDR2 SNEGSKA (reference sequence). The V and J ends lost 0 bases and 6 bases, in that order; junction bases with no gene match: 14. CDR3 DNA: TGCAGTGCTAGAGATCCCCAACTAGCGGGAGGGCCCCTCGGCGAGCAGTACTTC. This codes for CSARDPQLAGGPLGEQYF.

This clonotype was found many times. In nucleotides, the CDR3 is TGTGCCAGCAGCTTCACAGGGGGCAGTGGCTACACCTTC. Protein: CASSFTGGSGYTF. The J gene is TRBJ1-2, the V gene TRBV11-3; 9 bases match TRBD1. The CDR3 has 13 residues. The J segment lost 7 bases and the V segment lost 3 bases, leaving 3 bases of the junction unmatched. Germline lookup yields CDR1 SGHNT and CDR2 YENEEA.

This clonotype was found a few times. The genes are TRBV11-2 and TRBJ2-7; possible D gene TRBD1, 5 bases. CDR3 length equals 14 residues. Deletions cut 5 bases from V and 3 bases from J, with 14 bases between. Germline V gene sequence: CDR1 SGHAT, CDR2 FQNNGV. CDR3 DNA: TGTGCCAGCAGCCGCCCCGACAGAATCTACGAGCAGTACTTC. It yields the protein CASSRPDRIYEQYF. The full variable domain, its missing parts supplied by reference TRBV11-2 and TRBJ2-7, is EAGVAQSPRYKIIEKRQSVAFWCNPISGHATLYWYQQILGQGPKLLIQFQNNGVVDDSQLPKDRFSAERLKGVDSTLKIQPAKLEDSAVYLCASSRPDRIYEQYFGPGTRLTVT.

The gene calls are TRBV5-1 and TRBJ2-5; a weak D match, TRBD2 (5 bases). Per germline, CDR1 SGHRS and CDR2 YFSETQ. The CDR3 covers 15 residues. The ends were cut back, 0 bases at V and 5 bases at J, with 14 bases in the middle. The CDR3, as DNA: TGCGCCAGCAGCTTGGGCGGGCCGGGCGTCGAGACCCAGTACTTC. Its translation is CASSLGGPGVETQYF. Supplemented by reference TRBV5-1 and TRBJ2-5, the full variable domain reads KAGVTQTPRYLIKTRGQQVTLSCSPISGHRSVSWYQQTPGQGLQFLFEYFSETQRNKGNFPGRFSGRQFSNSRSEMNVSTLELGDSALYLCASSLGGPGVETQYFGPGTRLLVL.

This clonotype showed up many times. For the CDR3, the DNA is TGTGCCAGCAGCTTAGGGACAAACAATGAAAAACTGTTTTTT. This encodes CASSLGTNNEKLFF. The chain recombines TRBV7-2 with TRBJ1-4, with D possibly TRBD1 on 5 matching bases. The germline V and J ends were trimmed by 1 base and 5 bases, with 8 bases remaining between them. Germline assignment: CDR1 SGHTA and CDR2 FQGNSA. This CDR3 is 14 amino acids long.

This clonotype was seen repeatedly, ten times or more. This sequence joins TRBV6-5 and TRBJ1-4; D is possibly TRBD1 (5 bases). Looked up from germline, CDR1 is MNHEY and CDR2 is SVGAGI. The CDR3 runs 14 residues. V lost 5 bases and J 7 bases, leaving 14 bases between the germline ends. The CDR3 region is CASSESGRSEKLFF. The CDR3 DNA is TGTGCCAGCAGTGAATCGGGACGGAGTGAAAAACTGTTTTTT.

In its sample, this clonotype was seen many times. The gene calls are TRBV7-8 and TRBJ2-7; 8 bases map to TRBD2. V lost 1 base to trimming and J lost 4 bases; unmatched junction nucleotides: 6. This CDR3 has 15 amino acids. Germline V gives CDR1 SGHVS, CDR2 FQNEAQ. The CDR3 here is CASSLGSSGLYEQYF. CDR3 nucleotide sequence: TGTGCCAGCAGCTTAGGTTCTAGCGGGCTTTACGAGCAGTACTTC.

This clonotype is termed medium-sized. The J gene is TRBJ2-1, the V gene TRBV11-2; TRBD1 matches at 11 bases. The V gene end was trimmed by 5 bases and the J gene end by 8 bases; junction bases not matched to a gene: 5. The CDR3 extends over 14 amino acids. CDR1 SGHAT and CDR2 FQNNGV come from the germline V gene. CDR3 sequence (DNA): TGTGCCAGCAGCCGAGGGACAGGGGGACATGAGCAGTTCTTC. Translation gives CASSRGTGGHEQFF. Based on the CDR3 plus reference TRBV11-2 and TRBJ2-1, the full variable domain is EAGVAQSPRYKIIEKRQSVAFWCNPISGHATLYWYQQILGQGPKLLIQFQNNGVVDDSQLPKDRFSAERLKGVDSTLKIQPAKLEDSAVYLCASSRGTGGHEQFFGPGTRLTVL.